The following is a T cell receptor (beta chain) sequence with its context. There is no known antigen for this receptor. One base away there is no much larger clone; base qualities are not given. The data derive from a study of blood T cell repertoires in COVID-19 (dated by TCRdb to about 2020). For context, the study as a whole: Collaborator samples came from the United States, Italy and Spain and covered acute and convalescent phases of COVID-19. The prospective study material was composed of cDNA or gDNA derived from T cells, B-cell-depleted T cells, or PBMCs. Deeply sampled blood TCRbeta repertoires from subjects exposed to, actively infected with, or recovered from COVID-19 were included in the dataset. The repertoires were released in a freely available public database intended as a resource for research on the immune response to SARS-CoV-2. Samples came from the ongoing ImmuneRACE study (first 160 participants) plus 1,254 subjects from 6 global collaborators. Sample metadata almost always included a de-identified subject ID, COVID-19 status, age in years and sex. HLA class I and class II types, where available, came from metadata supplied by the sample provider rather than from assay-based typing. What the work shows at the level of the full study, not this receptor alone: The quantity of clinical and demographic metadata differed by source and by participant and was supplied without curation.

The collaborating institutions used their own protocols to collect whole blood in K2EDTA tubes. For TCRbeta analysis, collaborators shipped samples as frozen whole blood, isolated PBMCs, or DNA extracted from either of those sample types. The immunoSEQ Assay, a bias-controlled multiplex PCR, was used to amplify TCRbeta CDR3 regions from genomic DNA. On the authors' methods: Nucleated cell counts per sample were estimated from amplification of reference gene primers within the assay. Sequence reads were collapsed and filtered to measure the absolute abundance of every unique TCRbeta CDR3 rearrangement. For each sample, productive Simpson clonality was calculated as the square root of Simpson's diversity index over productive rearrangements. This is the immuneACCESS table as TCRdb keeps it, with only in-frame sequences that have V and J called. A part of the clones is gone; compared with another copy, unresolved V genes explain less than half, and the rest is unexplained. The DNA was the basis for D and trimming; V, J and clone size are from that table. This sample lists over 130,000 clones; 75% to 90% were detected once. The ten largest account for less than 5% of the sample.

The sequencing sample was made of peripheral blood. The sequence derives from a woman older than 75 with acute or convalescent COVID-19.

The nucleotide sequence reads as follows: TGTGCCAGCAGCTCGAGAGGGGGGGCTGAGCAGTTCTTC. This encodes CASSSRGGAEQFF. The chain employs TRBV11-3 and TRBJ2-1; TRBD2 is possibly the D segment (7 matching bases). CDR1 and CDR2, per the germline V gene, are SGHNT and YENEEA. Trimming removed 4 bases from V and 9 bases from J, leaving 13 bases between the germline ends. Including cysteine and phenylalanine, the CDR3 has 13 amino acids. The CDR3 DNA has 39 bases and is translated from base 1. Outside the CDR3, residues come from the reference TRBV11-3 and TRBJ2-1 proteins, so the full variable domain is: EAGVVQSPRYKIIEKKQPVAFWCNPISGHNTLYWYLQNLGQGPELLIRYENEEAVDDSQLPKDRFSAERLKGVDSTLKIQPAELGDSAVYLCASSSRGGAEQFFGPGTRLTVL.